One and the same sample provided the 28 T cell receptor beta chains below, sequenced in a study of shared clonotypes between healthy human individuals. TCRdb's copy holds only in-frame clones and misses some; the assay was immunoSEQ multiplex PCR. The sample includes about 2 million clones, over 85% of them seen just once. CD45RO-negative CD8 cells positively selected for CCR7 made up the naive population, which excluded terminally differentiated effector memory CD45RA+ cells. Sequencing used naive CD8+ T cells sorted from blood. The source of these receptors is a man in his late teens or twenties in good health.

This sequence joins TRBV7-9 and TRBJ1-4, with D possibly TRBD1 on 5 matching bases. The CDR3 extends over 15 amino acids. Germline CDR1 is SEHNR and CDR2 is FQNEAQ (reference sequence). The V end lost 3 bases, the J end lost 5 bases, and 13 bases lay between the germline ends. The CDR3 sequence is CASSLGPQENEKLFF. The CDR3 DNA is TGTGCCAGCAGCTTGGGGCCCCAGGAGAATGAAAAACTGTTTTTT.

The chain uses TRBV4-2 and TRBJ1-1; perhaps TRBD1 as D (5 bases). CDR1 is LGHNA, CDR2 YNFKEQ, per germline. V was shortened by 1 base and J by 3 bases, with 9 bases between the two germline ends. The CDR3 runs to 14 residues. The CDR3 region has the DNA TGTGCCAGCAGCCAAGTATTGGGGGACACTGAAGCTTTCTTT. This sequence encodes CASSQVLGDTEAFF.

This clone has only one observation. This chain links TRBV2 with TRBJ2-1; tentatively, D is TRBD2 (6 bases). The germline CDR1 and CDR2 sequences are SNHLY and FYNNEI. V was shortened by 11 bases and J by 2 bases, with 19 bases between the two germline ends. The CDR3 is made up of 15 amino acids. The CDR3 loop is CAVLRLERTYNEQFF. The CDR3, as DNA: TGTGCCGTACTGCGACTAGAACGAACCTACAATGAGCAGTTCTTC.

This clone came up once. The rearrangement links TRBV7-6 to TRBJ1-2; D ambiguous. Germline CDR1 is SGHVS and CDR2 is FNYEAQ. CDR3 length: 15 residues. V gave up 5 bases and J gave up 4 bases, with 17 bases separating them. The CDR3 DNA follows: TGTGCCAGCAGCCAAGGGCCGAGCGTTCTCTATGGCTACACCTTC. Amino acids: CASSQGPSVLYGYTF.

The V call is TRBV2, the J call TRBJ2-3; D unresolved. Germline CDR1 is SNHLY and CDR2 is FYNNEI. The CDR3 loop spans 12 amino acids. With 3 bases removed from V and 5 bases from J, the gap between germline ends came to 6 bases. This chain's CDR3 is CASSDRRDTQYF. The CDR3 bases are TGTGCCAGCAGTGACCGTAGAGATACGCAGTATTTT.

To note about this clone: The identical CDR3 is also encoded by other nucleotide sequences in the sample. The chain has TRBV28 and TRBJ2-5; D gene unclear. Germline V gene lookup returns CDR1 MDHEN and CDR2 SYDVKM. V lost 3 bases, J lost 5 bases, and 7 bases lay in between. CDR3 length equals 12 residues. The CDR3 bases are TGTGCCAGCAGTTTTTCAGTCGAGACCCAGTACTTC. Encoded protein: CASSFSVETQYF.

This chain links TRBV7-8 with TRBJ2-7, with D possibly TRBD1 on 5 matching bases. With 1 base removed from V and 1 base from J, the gap between germline ends came to 11 bases. The CDR3 spans 15 residues. Looked up from germline, CDR1 is SGHVS and CDR2 is FQNEAQ. The DNA for the CDR3 is TGTGCCAGCAGCTTAGGGGCAGGGTTATCCTACGAGCAGTACTTC. Protein sequence: CASSLGAGLSYEQYF.

This rearrangement joins TRBV7-9 to TRBJ2-7; D gene unclear. Germline V gene lookup returns CDR1 SEHNR and CDR2 FQNEAQ (reference sequence). V was clipped by 3 bases and J by 1 base, with 10 bases between them. This CDR3 is 14 amino acids long. The CDR3 region is CASSFFGSSYEQYF. The CDR3 coding sequence is TGTGCCAGCAGCTTTTTCGGGTCTTCCTACGAGCAGTACTTC.

This chain links TRBV6-1 with TRBJ2-7; no definite D call. This CDR3 has 18 amino acids. Trimming cost V 0 bases and J 1 base, with 19 bases left between them. Germline V gene sequence: CDR1 MNHNS, CDR2 SASEGT. This CDR3 reads CASSEAMAFDVASYEQYF. DNA for the CDR3: TGTGCCAGCAGTGAAGCGATGGCTTTTGATGTAGCATCCTACGAGCAGTACTTC.

This clone was seen only once. Other DNA variants within this sample encode the same CDR3. CDR3 sequence: CASSLVNTEAFF. In DNA, the CDR3 is TGTGCCAGCAGCTTGGTGAACACTGAAGCTTTCTTT. The chain is built from TRBV7-2 and TRBJ1-1; D call uncertain. Germline V CDR1 and CDR2: SGHTA, FQGNSA. Trimming shortened V by 3 bases and J by 0 bases, and 2 bases separated the two germline ends. This CDR3 region has 12 residues.

The rearrangement joins TRBV6-5 to TRBJ2-5; 8 positions match TRBD1. With 0 bases clipped from V and 0 bases from J, the junction kept 0 bases outside the gene matches. Germline-derived CDR1 and CDR2 are MNHEY and SVGAGI. The CDR3 totals 15 residues. The CDR3, as DNA: TGTGCCAGCAGTTACTCGACAGGGGACCAAGAGACCCAGTACTTC. Its translation: CASSYSTGDQETQYF.

Concerning this clone: At the DNA level, this CDR3 is encoded by other sequences in the same sample as well. This sequence joins TRBV30 and TRBJ2-7; tentatively, D is TRBD1 or TRBD2 (5 bases each). Germline V gene lookup returns CDR1 GTSNPN and CDR2 SVGIG (reference sequence). The CDR3 spans 11 residues. Deletions cut 5 bases from V and 6 bases from J, with 11 bases between. In DNA, the CDR3 is TGTGCCTGGTCCGATGGGGGCGAGCAGTACTTC. Protein product: CAWSDGGEQYF.

The rearrangement joins TRBV7-8 to TRBJ2-1; 12 nucleotides match TRBD2. Germline assignment: CDR1 SGHVS and CDR2 FQNEAQ. This CDR3 region has 15 residues. V lost 5 bases to trimming and J lost 7 bases; unmatched junction nucleotides: 6. This chain's CDR3 is CASSATSGSQNEQFF. The CDR3, as DNA: TGTGCCAGCAGCGCGACTAGCGGGAGTCAAAATGAGCAGTTCTTC.

Worth noting for this clone: Other DNA sequences from this sample encode an identical CDR3 as well. This sequence joins TRBV6-5 and TRBJ1-2; no firm D call. V gave up 0 bases and J gave up 1 base, with 9 bases separating them. Per the germline V gene, CDR1 is MNHEY and CDR2 is SVGAGI. The CDR3 is made up of 15 amino acids. This CDR3 reads CASSYSEGFNYGYTF. DNA of the CDR3: TGTGCCAGCAGTTACTCGGAGGGTTTTAACTATGGCTACACCTTC.

The chain carries TRBV7-8 and TRBJ2-5, with TRBD2 matching 9 bases. The CDR3 contains 15 residues. V was clipped by 6 bases and J by 5 bases; unmatched bases: 10. Germline loops: CDR1 SGHVS, CDR2 FQNEAQ. The CDR3 DNA follows: TGTGCCAGCAGAGCTAGCGGGACCCAAGCCGAGACCCAGTACTTC. Encoded protein: CASRASGTQAETQYF.

A note on this clone: This sample also contains other DNA sequences that code for the same CDR3. The chain couples TRBV6-6 to TRBJ2-5; D uncertain. Germline V gives CDR1 MNHNY, CDR2 SVGAGI (reference sequence). The CDR3 covers 12 residues. Trimming took off 0 bases at V and 4 bases at J, with 3 bases between the two ends. Here the CDR3 DNA reads TGTGCCAGCAGTTACTCGATAGAGACCCAGTACTTC. This translates into CASSYSIETQYF.

This chain uses TRBV27 with TRBJ2-7; 9 positions agree with TRBD2. The trim removed 4 bases at V and 3 bases at J, leaving 7 bases unmatched. The CDR3 sequence is 15 residues long. The germline V gene encodes CDR1 MNHEY and CDR2 SMNVEV (reference sequence). The CDR3 region is CASSSRLAVSYEQYF. The CDR3 nucleotides read TGTGCCAGCAGTTCCCGACTAGCGGTAAGCTACGAGCAGTACTTC.

The chain couples TRBV18 to TRBJ2-7, with TRBD1 as a possible D gene (5 bases). V gave up 2 bases and J gave up 3 bases, with 8 bases separating them. The CDR3 totals 13 residues. Germline V gene sequence: CDR1 KGHSH, CDR2 LQKENI. The CDR3 is CASSPGADYEQYF. CDR3 DNA: TGTGCCAGCTCACCAGGGGCGGACTACGAGCAGTACTTC.

The rearrangement uses TRBV11-2 and TRBJ2-5; D might be TRBD1 (5 bases). V was pared by 2 bases and J by 5 bases, with 9 bases between. The CDR3 is 13 residues long. CDR1 and CDR2 from the germline V gene are SGHAT and FQNNGV. The CDR3 spells CASSLWAGETQYF. The CDR3 region has the DNA TGTGCCAGCAGCTTATGGGCAGGGGAGACCCAGTACTTC.

In the case of this clone: Other DNA sequences in this sample translate to the same CDR3. The rearrangement joins TRBV28 to TRBJ2-3; D is uncertain. Trimming cost V 1 base and J 2 bases, with 13 bases left between them. There are 16 residues in the CDR3. The germline gives CDR1 MDHEN, CDR2 SYDVKM. The CDR3 region is CASSLSGDSFTDTQYF. As DNA, the CDR3 is TGTGCCAGCAGTTTATCCGGCGACTCATTCACAGATACGCAGTATTTT.

The genes are TRBV30 and TRBJ2-1; D may correspond to TRBD1 or TRBD2 (6 bases each). The CDR3 has 12 residues. Trimming cost V 5 bases and J 9 bases, with 14 bases left between them. The germline gives CDR1 GTSNPN, CDR2 SVGIG (reference sequence). CDR3 bases: TGTGCCTGGGGAGGGGGGCTTATTGAGCAGTTCTTC. Amino acids: CAWGGGLIEQFF.

To note about this clone: Given a much more abundant clone one base away, this may be a read error. Additional DNA sequences in this sample encode the identical CDR3. The chain links TRBV13 to TRBJ2-2; D is unclear. Per the germline V gene, CDR1 is PRHDT and CDR2 is FYEKMQ (reference sequence). Deletions cut 3 bases from V and 5 bases from J, with 4 bases between. CDR3 length equals 12 residues. This CDR3 is CASSFGTGELFF. The CDR3, as DNA: TGTGCCAGCAGCTTCGGGACCGGGGAGCTGTTTTTT.

The chain recombines TRBV18 with TRBJ2-7, with 9 bases identical to TRBD2. J lost 1 base, V lost 2 bases, and 3 bases had no gene match. The CDR3 extends over 15 amino acids. The germline V gene has CDR1 KGHSH and CDR2 LQKENI. The chain's CDR3 is CASSPASGTSYEQYF. The CDR3 DNA sequence: TGTGCCAGCTCACCAGCTAGCGGGACGTCCTACGAGCAGTACTTC.

Concerning this clone itself: This specimen includes other DNA sequences encoding the same CDR3. The chain has TRBV19 and TRBJ2-7, with D perhaps TRBD1 or TRBD2 (5 bases each). Trimming shortened V by 3 bases and J by 2 bases, and 5 bases separated the two germline ends. The CDR3 runs 12 residues. CDR1 and CDR2 from the germline V gene are LNHDA and SQIVND (reference sequence). In DNA, the CDR3 is TGTGCCAGTAGTATGGGGGCCTACGAGCAGTACTTC. Its protein is CASSMGAYEQYF.

The chain combines TRBV19 with TRBJ1-5; 10 nucleotides align to TRBD1. With V trimmed by 3 bases and J by 5 bases, 7 bases remained unmatched. Germline-derived CDR1 and CDR2 are LNHDA and SQIVND (reference sequence). The length of the CDR3 is 16 residues. The CDR3 loop is CASSMAWDRGDQPQHF. CDR3 coding DNA: TGTGCCAGTAGTATGGCTTGGGACAGGGGCGATCAGCCCCAGCATTTT.

Here the CDR3 reads CARDESSYEQYF. The CDR3 bases are TGTGCCCGGGACGAGAGCTCCTACGAGCAGTACTTC. The chain uses TRBV30 and TRBJ2-7; D might be TRBD1 or TRBD2, each matching 5 bases. Looked up from germline, CDR1 is GTSNPN and CDR2 is SVGIG (reference sequence). V was trimmed by 8 bases and J by 0 bases, leaving 11 bases between them. The CDR3 is 12 amino acids.

This chain links TRBV13 with TRBJ2-1; no reliable D call. V lost 1 base, J lost 3 bases, and 4 bases lay in between. Germline V gene sequence: CDR1 PRHDT, CDR2 FYEKMQ (reference sequence). The length of the CDR3 is 13 residues. The CDR3 region is CASSLENYNEQFF. The CDR3 DNA reads as TGTGCCAGCAGCTTAGAAAACTACAATGAGCAGTTCTTC.

The J gene is TRBJ2-3, the V gene TRBV7-9, with D unclear. Germline loops: CDR1 SEHNR, CDR2 FQNEAQ (reference sequence). Deletions cut 5 bases from V and 1 base from J, with 10 bases between. CDR3 size: 14 residues. The CDR3 nucleotides read TGTGCCAGCAGCCCGGATCTCGGCACAGATACGCAGTATTTT. Its translation: CASSPDLGTDTQYF.